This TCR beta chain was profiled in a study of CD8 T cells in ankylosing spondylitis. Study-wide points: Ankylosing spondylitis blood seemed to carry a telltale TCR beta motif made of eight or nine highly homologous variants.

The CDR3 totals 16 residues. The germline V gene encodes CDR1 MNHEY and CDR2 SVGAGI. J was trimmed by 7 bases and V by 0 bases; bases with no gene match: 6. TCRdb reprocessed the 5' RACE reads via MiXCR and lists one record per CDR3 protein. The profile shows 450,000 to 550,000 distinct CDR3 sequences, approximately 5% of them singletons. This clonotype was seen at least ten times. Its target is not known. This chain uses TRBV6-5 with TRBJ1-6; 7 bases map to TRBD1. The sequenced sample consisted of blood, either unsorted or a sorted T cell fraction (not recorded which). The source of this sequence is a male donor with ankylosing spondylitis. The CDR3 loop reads CASSYSFGTENSPLHF. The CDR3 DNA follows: TGTGCCAGCAGTTACTCGTTCGGGACAGAGAATTCACCCCTCCACTTT.